This T cell receptor beta chain was identified during a study of immune evolution from preneoplasia to lung adenocarcinoma. Patients had resection in Japan or China between about 2013 and 2017. After pathologic assessment, macro-dissection selected premalignant or tumor cells for extraction. Germline V gene sequence: CDR1 SGHTA, CDR2 FQGNSA. The CDR3 runs 18 residues. The V and J ends lost 4 bases and 1 base, in that order; junction bases with no gene match: 13. Data came from immunoSEQ multiplex PCR; TCRdb stores just in-frame clones and leaves some out. The data show roughly 9,200 clones, roughly 80% seen once.

The rearrangement joins TRBV7-2 to TRBJ2-3, with 8 bases matching TRBD2. The clonotype comes from an older donor with lung adenocarcinoma. Sequencing input: FFPE minimally invasive lung adenocarcinoma tissue. CDR3 region: CASSSGRGAGGRTDTQYF. The CDR3 coding sequence is TGTGCCAGCAGCTCGGGCCGAGGGGCGGGAGGTCGCACAGATACGCAGTATTTT.